This passage covers 20 T cell receptor beta chains from one sample sequenced in a study of blood T cell repertoires in COVID-19. The table came from immunoSEQ multiplex PCR; TCRdb's copy has only in-frame clones and leaves some out. The table shows around 230,000 clones, with approximately 85% occurring only once. Sequencing used peripheral blood. Source of these receptors: a man aged 50 to 59 with COVID-19, enrolled during active disease.

The chain has TRBV7-9 and TRBJ2-3; the D gene is possibly TRBD2 (7 bases). Germline-derived CDR1 and CDR2 are SEHNR and FQNEAQ (reference sequence). The CDR3 is 15 amino acids. Trimming shortened V by 5 bases and J by 1 base, and 13 bases separated the two germline ends. CDR3: CASSQKGGGTDTQYF. Here the CDR3 DNA reads TGTGCCAGCAGCCAAAAAGGGGGGGGCACAGATACGCAGTATTTT.

The chain couples TRBV29-1 to TRBJ1-3; D may be TRBD1 (5 bases). Per germline, CDR1 SQVTM and CDR2 ANQGSEA. V lost 4 bases to trimming and J lost 0 bases, with 10 bases between them. This CDR3 contains 14 residues. The DNA of the CDR3 is TGCAGCGTTGCACGACAGAGCTCTGGAAACACCATATATTTT. It encodes CSVARQSSGNTIYF.

This clone showed up just once. V and J are TRBV9 and TRBJ2-7; 12 bases agree with TRBD2. Germline V gene sequence: CDR1 SGDLS, CDR2 YYNGEE. Trimming at V came to 3 bases and at J to 4 bases, leaving 5 bases not matched to a gene. The CDR3 consists of 15 residues. DNA of the CDR3: TGTGCCAGCAGCGGACAAGGGACTAGCGGGTACGAGCAGTACTTC. Protein: CASSGQGTSGYEQYF.

The V call is TRBV6-5, the J call TRBJ1-2; D gene ambiguous. With 0 bases removed from V and 5 bases from J, the gap between germline ends came to 7 bases. Looked up from germline, CDR1 is MNHEY and CDR2 is SVGAGI. The CDR3 sequence is 13 residues long. The CDR3 region is CASSYSRWYGYTF. The CDR3 region has the DNA TGTGCCAGCAGTTACTCCAGGTGGTATGGCTACACCTTC.

V is TRBV7-9 and J is TRBJ1-1; D is undetermined. The CDR3 loop spans 15 amino acids. V shed 0 bases and J shed 3 bases, with 11 bases lying between them. CDR1 and CDR2 (germline): SEHNR, FQNEAQ (reference sequence). The CDR3 spells CASSLAEAFHTEAFF. The CDR3 nucleotides are TGTGCCAGCAGCTTAGCGGAGGCTTTCCACACTGAAGCTTTCTTT. Full variable domain (rest looked up from reference TRBV7-9 and TRBJ1-1): DTGVSQNPRHKITKRGQNVTFRCDPISEHNRLYWYRQTLGQGPEFLTYFQNEAQLEKSRLLSDRFSAERPKGSFSTLEIQRTEQGDSAMYLCASSLAEAFHTEAFFGQGTRLTVV.

This clone was counted once. V and J are TRBV6-2 or TRBV6-3 and TRBJ1-3; D gene ambiguous. There are 15 residues in the CDR3. The germline V gene has CDR1 MNHEY and CDR2 SVGEGT. The V end lost 0 bases, the J end lost 0 bases, and 6 bases lay between the germline ends. CDR3 residues: CASSYSYYSGNTIYF. The CDR3 nucleotides are TGTGCCAGCAGTTACTCGTACTACTCTGGAAACACCATATATTTT.

The chain joins TRBV12-1 to TRBJ2-3; TRBD2 is the table's D call and was not checked against the DNA. TRBV12-1 is described as a pseudogene. The length of the CDR3 is 13 residues. CDR3 amino acids: CARRVRRTDTQYF. The CDR3 nucleotides read TGTGCCCGCCGGGTCCGTCGCACAGATACGCAGTATTTT.

The chain links TRBV24-1 to TRBJ2-1; TRBD2 agrees at 15 bases. The ends lost 3 bases at V and 7 bases at J; junction bases unmatched: 3. Germline V gene sequence: CDR1 KGHDR, CDR2 SFDVKD. The CDR3 contains 16 residues. The CDR3 coding sequence is TGTGCCACCAGTGATACCGGGACTAGCGGGAGGAATGAGCAGTTCTTC. Translated: CATSDTGTSGRNEQFF.

The chain is built from TRBV7-6 and TRBJ2-7; maybe TRBD2 (7 bases). This CDR3 is 16 amino acids long. V was shortened by 0 bases and J by 0 bases, with 12 bases between the two germline ends. The germline V gene has CDR1 SGHVS and CDR2 FNYEAQ. The CDR3 region has the DNA TGTGCCAGCAGCTTAGCGGGCGGGGGCACCTCCTACGAGCAGTACTTC. Its translation is CASSLAGGGTSYEQYF.

In regard to this clone: The same CDR3 is also encoded by other DNA sequences in this sample. The chain joins TRBV5-1 to TRBJ2-1; TRBD1 agrees at 9 bases. V gave up 7 bases and J gave up 4 bases; unmatched junction bases: 3. Germline V lookup: CDR1 SGHRS, CDR2 YFSETQ. CDR3 length equals 13 residues. In DNA, the CDR3 is TGCGCCAGCTCCGGGACAGGGTACAATGAGCAGTTCTTC. Translated: CASSGTGYNEQFF.

A few counts support this clone. The J gene is TRBJ2-7, the V gene TRBV5-5, with TRBD2 as a possible D gene (5 bases). The germline V gene has CDR1 SGHKS and CDR2 YYEKEE (reference sequence). This CDR3 is built from 15 residues. V was shortened by 4 bases and J by 3 bases, with 17 bases between the two germline ends. CDR3 loop: CASSLLGAGGYEQYF. CDR3 nucleotides: TGTGCCAGCAGCCTGCTGGGTGCAGGAGGCTACGAGCAGTACTTC.

This rearrangement joins TRBV9 to TRBJ2-7; TRBD2 matches 7 bases. CDR3 length: 17 residues. Germline V CDR1 and CDR2: SGDLS, YYNGEE. J gave up 3 bases and V 0 bases, and 12 bases lay outside the gene matches. The chain's CDR3 is CASSVDPSGNRGYEQYF. CDR3 nucleotide sequence: TGTGCCAGCAGCGTAGATCCGAGCGGGAATCGAGGCTACGAGCAGTACTTC.

This clone showed up just a few times. The gene calls are TRBV4-1 and TRBJ1-2; no reliable D call. V shed 4 bases and J shed 2 bases, with 14 bases lying between them. Germline V CDR1 and CDR2: MGHRA, YSYEKL. The CDR3 consists of 15 residues. Here the CDR3 DNA reads TGCGCCAGCAGCCGTGAAAATGCGGGAAACTATGGCTACACCTTC. It translates to CASSRENAGNYGYTF.

This clone was recorded only once. The chain combines TRBV12-3 or TRBV12-4 with TRBJ2-3; TRBD2 agrees at 8 bases. The CDR3 consists of 12 residues. V shed 8 bases and J 6 bases; nucleotides not matched to a gene: 4. CDR3 region: CASRLAPDTQYF. As DNA, the CDR3 is TGTGCCAGCCGACTAGCGCCCGATACGCAGTATTTT.

The chain recombines TRBV20-1 with TRBJ2-1, with D hard to call. This CDR3 has 10 amino acids. Germline CDR1 is DFQATT and CDR2 is SNEGSKA (reference sequence). V was trimmed by 3 bases and J by 9 bases, leaving 6 bases between them. In nucleotides, the CDR3 is TGCAGTGCTAGCCGTGTTGAGCAGTTCTTC. Its translation: CSASRVEQFF.

In its sample, this clone was seen once. The chain carries TRBV19 and TRBJ1-5; TRBD1 matches 8 bases. V shed 4 bases and J 0 bases; nucleotides not matched to a gene: 11. Germline CDR1 is LNHDA and CDR2 is SQIVND (reference sequence). This CDR3 is built from 18 residues. The DNA of the CDR3 is TGTGCCAGTAGTAAAGGACAGGGAGGGAAATATAGCAATCAGCCCCAGCATTTT. Its protein is CASSKGQGGKYSNQPQHF.

The CDR3 nucleotides are TGTGCCAGCAGCAAGTCAGAAACCTACGAGCAGTACTTC. Amino acids: CASSKSETYEQYF. The gene calls are TRBV7-9 and TRBJ2-7; D ambiguous. Looked up from germline, CDR1 is SEHNR and CDR2 is FQNEAQ (reference sequence). CDR3 length: 13 amino acids. Between the trimmed V and J ends, which lost 5 bases and 2 bases, there was a span of 10 bases.

This chain links TRBV4-2 with TRBJ1-1, with D hard to call. Trimming stripped 0 bases from V and 11 bases from J, with 16 bases between. Germline V gives CDR1 LGHNA, CDR2 YNFKEQ. The CDR3 loop spans 14 amino acids. The DNA of the CDR3 is TGTGCCAGCAGCCAAGAGTTTGGGAGTTTTGAGGCTTTCTTT. This codes for CASSQEFGSFEAFF.

This sequence joins TRBV7-6 and TRBJ1-4; a possible D gene is TRBD1 (5 bases). Germline assignment: CDR1 SGHVS and CDR2 FNYEAQ. V shed 2 bases and J shed 0 bases, with 16 bases lying between them. The CDR3 contains 18 residues. CDR3 in amino acids: CASSLLETRDATNEKLFF. The CDR3 DNA is TGTGCCAGCAGCTTATTGGAGACCAGGGATGCAACTAATGAAAAACTGTTTTTT.

The rearrangement joins TRBV6-6 to TRBJ1-2; a weak D match, TRBD1 (6 bases). Germline V CDR1 and CDR2: MNHNY, SVGAGI (reference sequence). This CDR3 spans 15 amino acids. V lost 2 bases to trimming and J lost 0 bases, with 10 bases between them. In DNA, the CDR3 is TGTGCCAGCAGTTACGCCGGGACACCTAACTATGGCTACACCTTC. Translated: CASSYAGTPNYGYTF.